Below are 6 T cell receptor beta chains sequenced from a single sample in a study of cytomegalovirus exposure and HLA in healthy donors. It was with 60 Vbeta and 13 Jbeta primers that the PCR ran. The assay was immunoSEQ multiplex PCR, and TCRdb's table has in-frame clones only and misses some. The sample shows approximately 90,000 clones, about 80% of them seen only once. The specimen was PBMCs. These receptors were collected from a male donor in good health and CMV-seronegative.

The genes are TRBV4-1 and TRBJ2-7; 7 nucleotides line up with TRBD1. The trim removed 1 base at V and 5 bases at J, leaving 2 bases unmatched. The CDR3 has 13 residues. Looked up from germline, CDR1 is MGHRA and CDR2 is YSYEKL. The CDR3 loop is CASSQGQGDEQYF. Written as DNA, the CDR3 is TGCGCCAGCAGCCAAGGGCAGGGGGACGAGCAGTACTTC.

This clone was found a few times. The V and J genes are TRBV28 and TRBJ2-7, with D hard to call. This CDR3 is built from 11 residues. Germline-derived CDR1 and CDR2 are MDHEN and SYDVKM. Trimming took off 4 bases at V and 3 bases at J, with 4 bases between the two ends. This CDR3 is CASSSVYEQYF. The CDR3 DNA is TGTGCCAGCAGTTCCGTCTACGAGCAGTACTTC.

The chain recombines TRBV7-2 with TRBJ2-1; TRBD2 matches at 13 bases. In germline, CDR1 is SGHTA, CDR2 FQGNSA. The V segment lost 5 bases and the J segment 7 bases; nucleotides outside the gene matches: 11. This CDR3 is built from 17 residues. Written as DNA, the CDR3 is TGTGCCAGCAGCCCGTCAAGACTAGCGGGAGGTACAAATGAGCAGTTCTTC. It is translated as CASSPSRLAGGTNEQFF.

The chain links TRBV18 to TRBJ1-5, with D perhaps TRBD1 (6 bases). V was shortened by 5 bases and J by 3 bases, with 14 bases between the two germline ends. Germline V CDR1 and CDR2: KGHSH, LQKENI. The CDR3 sequence is 15 residues long. Here the CDR3 DNA reads TGTGCCAGCTCATATTCGGGGACAAACAATCAGCCCCAGCATTTT. Its protein product is CASSYSGTNNQPQHF.

The count of this clone is one. The V and J genes are TRBV11-1 and TRBJ1-6, with 7 bases aligning to TRBD1. V lost 5 bases and J lost 5; bases outside the gene matches: 6. The germline CDR1 and CDR2 sequences are SGHAT and FQDESV (reference sequence). CDR3 length: 15 amino acids. CDR3 residues: CASSPRQGNNSPLHF. The CDR3 nucleotides read TGTGCCAGCAGCCCCCGACAGGGAAATAATTCACCCCTCCACTTT.

The rearrangement links TRBV14 to TRBJ1-1, with D possibly TRBD1 on 5 matching bases. The CDR3 contains 15 residues. The V and J ends lost 3 bases and 0 bases respectively, with 11 bases between them. CDR1 is SGHDN and CDR2 is FVKESK in the germline V gene. The CDR3 sequence: CASSQGGALNTEAFF. DNA for the CDR3: TGTGCCAGCAGCCAGGGAGGGGCCCTGAACACTGAAGCTTTCTTT.